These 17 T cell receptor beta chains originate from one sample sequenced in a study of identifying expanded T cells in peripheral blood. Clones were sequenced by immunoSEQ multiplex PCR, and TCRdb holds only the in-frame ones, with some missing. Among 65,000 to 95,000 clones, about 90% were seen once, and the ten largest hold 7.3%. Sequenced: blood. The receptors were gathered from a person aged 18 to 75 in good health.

The CDR3 nucleotides read TGTGCCAGCACCCCGGGGGATGGGGCCTACGAGCAGTACTTC. Translation: CASTPGDGAYEQYF. The gene calls are TRBV2 and TRBJ2-7, with TRBD2 as a possible D gene (6 bases). V gave up 7 bases and J gave up 2 bases, with 15 bases separating them. Per germline, CDR1 SNHLY and CDR2 FYNNEI. The CDR3 length is 14 residues.

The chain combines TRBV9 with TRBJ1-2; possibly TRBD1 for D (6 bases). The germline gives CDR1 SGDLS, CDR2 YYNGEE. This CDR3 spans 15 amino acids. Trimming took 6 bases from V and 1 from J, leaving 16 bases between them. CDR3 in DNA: TGTGCCAGCACTCCTCCGGGACAAAATAACTATGGCTACACCTTC. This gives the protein CASTPPGQNNYGYTF.

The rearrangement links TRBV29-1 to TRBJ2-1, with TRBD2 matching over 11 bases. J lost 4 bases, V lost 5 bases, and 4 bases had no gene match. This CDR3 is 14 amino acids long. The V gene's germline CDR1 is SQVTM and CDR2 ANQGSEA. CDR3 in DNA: TGCAGCGTTCAAAGACTAGCGGGATACAATGAGCAGTTCTTC. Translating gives CSVQRLAGYNEQFF.

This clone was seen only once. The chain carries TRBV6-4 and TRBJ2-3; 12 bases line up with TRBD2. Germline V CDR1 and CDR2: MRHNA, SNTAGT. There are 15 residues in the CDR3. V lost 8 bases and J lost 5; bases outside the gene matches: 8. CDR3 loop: CASGRTSGKEDTQYF. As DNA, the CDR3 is TGTGCCAGCGGGAGGACTAGCGGGAAAGAAGATACGCAGTATTTT.

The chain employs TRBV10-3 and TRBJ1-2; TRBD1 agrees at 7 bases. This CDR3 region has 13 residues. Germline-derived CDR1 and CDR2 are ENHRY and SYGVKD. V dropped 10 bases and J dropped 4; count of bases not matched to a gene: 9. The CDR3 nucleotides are TGTGCCACCAATACAGGGGAATCCTATGGCTACACCTTC. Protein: CATNTGESYGYTF.

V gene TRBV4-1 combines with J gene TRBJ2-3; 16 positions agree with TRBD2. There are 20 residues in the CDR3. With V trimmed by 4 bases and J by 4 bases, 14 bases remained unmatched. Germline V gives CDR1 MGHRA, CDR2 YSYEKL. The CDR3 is CASSPFKGLAGGQWADTQYF. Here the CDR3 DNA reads TGCGCCAGCAGCCCCTTCAAGGGACTAGCGGGGGGGCAGTGGGCAGATACGCAGTATTTT.

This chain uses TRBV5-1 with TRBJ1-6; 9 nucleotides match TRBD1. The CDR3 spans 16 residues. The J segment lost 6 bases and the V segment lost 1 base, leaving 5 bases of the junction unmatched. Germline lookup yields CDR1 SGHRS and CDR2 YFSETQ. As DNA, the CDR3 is TGCGCCAGCAGCTTGTTCGGGACAGGGCCTAATTCACCCCTCCACTTT. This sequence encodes CASSLFGTGPNSPLHF. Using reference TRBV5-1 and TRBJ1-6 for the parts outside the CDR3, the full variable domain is KAGVTQTPRYLIKTRGQQVTLSCSPISGHRSVSWYQQTPGQGLQFLFEYFSETQRNKGNFPGRFSGRQFSNSRSEMNVSTLELGDSALYLCASSLFGTGPNSPLHFGNGTRLTVT.

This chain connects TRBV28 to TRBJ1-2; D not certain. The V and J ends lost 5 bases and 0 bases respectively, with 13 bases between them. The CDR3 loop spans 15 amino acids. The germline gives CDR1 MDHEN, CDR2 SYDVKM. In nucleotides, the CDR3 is TGTGCCAGCAGTATAGGGCCCACTTCTAACTATGGCTACACCTTC. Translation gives CASSIGPTSNYGYTF.

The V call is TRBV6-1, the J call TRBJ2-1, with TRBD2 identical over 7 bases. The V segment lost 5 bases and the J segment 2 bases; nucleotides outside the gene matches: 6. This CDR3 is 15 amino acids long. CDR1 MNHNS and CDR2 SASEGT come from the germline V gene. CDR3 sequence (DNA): TGTGCCAGCAGTCGTAGCGGGCCTGCCTACAATGAGCAGTTCTTC. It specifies CASSRSGPAYNEQFF.

CDR3 region: CASSPPESNYGYTF. DNA for the CDR3: TGCGCCAGCAGCCCCCCCGAAAGTAACTATGGCTACACCTTC. The V gene is TRBV5-1, the J gene TRBJ1-2; D gene ambiguous. Germline CDR1 and CDR2: SGHRS and YFSETQ. V shed 4 bases and J shed 1 base, with 11 bases lying between them. This CDR3 has 14 amino acids.

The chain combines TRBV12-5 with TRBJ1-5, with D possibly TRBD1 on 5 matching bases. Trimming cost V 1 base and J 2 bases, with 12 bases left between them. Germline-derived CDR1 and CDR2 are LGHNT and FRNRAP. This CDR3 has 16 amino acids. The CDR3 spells CASGLAVLGGNQPQHF. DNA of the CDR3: TGTGCTAGTGGTTTGGCGGTTTTGGGGGGCAATCAGCCCCAGCATTTT.

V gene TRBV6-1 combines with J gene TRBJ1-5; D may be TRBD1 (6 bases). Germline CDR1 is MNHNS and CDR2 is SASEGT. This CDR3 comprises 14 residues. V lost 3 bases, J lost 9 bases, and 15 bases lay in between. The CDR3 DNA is TGTGCCAGCAGTGATCAACAGGGATTTTGGCCCCAGCATTTT. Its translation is CASSDQQGFWPQHF.

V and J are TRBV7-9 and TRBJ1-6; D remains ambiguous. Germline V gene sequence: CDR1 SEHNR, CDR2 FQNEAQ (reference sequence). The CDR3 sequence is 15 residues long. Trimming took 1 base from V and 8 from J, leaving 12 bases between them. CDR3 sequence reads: CASSLVTSIYSPLHF. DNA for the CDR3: TGTGCCAGCAGCTTAGTGACGTCGATATATTCACCCCTCCACTTT.

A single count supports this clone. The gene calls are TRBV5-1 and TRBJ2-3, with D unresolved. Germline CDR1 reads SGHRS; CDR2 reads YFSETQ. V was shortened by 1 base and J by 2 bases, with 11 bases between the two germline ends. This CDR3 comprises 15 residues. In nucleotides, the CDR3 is TGCGCCAGCAGCTTGTCGTCTCGTTCCACAGATACGCAGTATTTT. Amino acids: CASSLSSRSTDTQYF.

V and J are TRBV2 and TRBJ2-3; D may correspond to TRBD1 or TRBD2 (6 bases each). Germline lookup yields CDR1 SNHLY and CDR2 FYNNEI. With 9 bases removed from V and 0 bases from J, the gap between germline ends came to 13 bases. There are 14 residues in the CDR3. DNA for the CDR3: TGTGCCAGGATGGGGGGCGGCAGCACAGATACGCAGTATTTT. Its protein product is CARMGGGSTDTQYF.

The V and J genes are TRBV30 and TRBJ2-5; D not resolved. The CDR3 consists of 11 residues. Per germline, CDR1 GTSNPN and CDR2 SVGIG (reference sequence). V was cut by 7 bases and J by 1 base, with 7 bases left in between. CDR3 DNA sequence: TGTGCCTTATACCGCCAAGAGACCCAGTACTTC. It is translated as CALYRQETQYF.

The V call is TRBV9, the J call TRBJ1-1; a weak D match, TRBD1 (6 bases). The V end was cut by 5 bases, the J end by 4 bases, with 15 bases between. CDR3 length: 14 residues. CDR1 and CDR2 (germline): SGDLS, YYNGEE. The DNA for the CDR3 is TGTGCCAGCAGTCTTACAGGGATGGGCACTGAAGCTTTCTTT. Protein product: CASSLTGMGTEAFF.